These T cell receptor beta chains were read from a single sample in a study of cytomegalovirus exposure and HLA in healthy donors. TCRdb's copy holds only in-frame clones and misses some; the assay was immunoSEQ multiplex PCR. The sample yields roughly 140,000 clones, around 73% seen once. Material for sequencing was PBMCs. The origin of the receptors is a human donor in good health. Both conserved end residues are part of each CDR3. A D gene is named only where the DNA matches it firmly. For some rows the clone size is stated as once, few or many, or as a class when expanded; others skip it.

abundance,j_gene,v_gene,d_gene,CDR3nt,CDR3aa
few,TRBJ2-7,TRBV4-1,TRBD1,TGCGCCAGCAGCCAACCAAGGTTAGGGACAGGGAGATACGAGCAGTACTTC,CASSQPRLGTGRYEQYF
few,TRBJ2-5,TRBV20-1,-,TGCAGTGCTATAAACCAAGAGACCCAGTACTTC,CSAINQETQYF
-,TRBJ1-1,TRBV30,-,TGTGCCGGAAGGGGTACTGAAGCTTTCTTT,CAGRGTEAFF
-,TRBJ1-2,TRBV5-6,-,TGTGCCAGCAGCTTGGTAGGGGTGGTTGGCTACACCTTC,CASSLVGVVGYTF
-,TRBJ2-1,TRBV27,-,TGTGCCAGCAGTTACGGGAGCCACGACAATGAGCAGTTCTTC,CASSYGSHDNEQFF
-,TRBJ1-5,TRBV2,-,TGTGCCAGCAGTGATCGTATGGGGCGGATCAATCAGCCCCAGCATTTT,CASSDRMGRINQPQHF
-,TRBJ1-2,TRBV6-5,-,TGTGCCAGCAGTTTCCGAAGCAGGCACGGCTACACCTTC,CASSFRSRHGYTF
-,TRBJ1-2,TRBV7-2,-,TGTGCCAGCAGCTTTAACCAGGGCGACTATGGCTACACCTTC,CASSFNQGDYGYTF
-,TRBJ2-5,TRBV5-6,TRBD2,TGTGCCAGCAGCGCGCTTAGCGGGGGAGGGGAGACCCAGTACTTC,CASSALSGGGETQYF
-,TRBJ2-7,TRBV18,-,TGTGCCAGCTCACCACCCGGCAGGGGATACGAGCAGTACTTC,CASSPPGRGYEQYF
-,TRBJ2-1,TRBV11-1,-,TGTGCCAGCAGCTGGGAGTCCGATGAGCAGTTCTTC,CASSWESDEQFF
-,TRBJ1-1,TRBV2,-,TGTGCCAGCCCCCCCGAGGCTTTCTTT,CASPPEAFF
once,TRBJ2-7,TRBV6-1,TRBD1,TGTGCCAGCAGTGAAGCACAGGGGCTCTACGAGCAGTACTTC,CASSEAQGLYEQYF
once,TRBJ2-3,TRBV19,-,TGTGCCAGTAGCGGACAGCCCCAAGGAGTCACAGATACGCAGTATTTT,CASSGQPQGVTDTQYF
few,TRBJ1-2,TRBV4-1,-,TGCGCCAGCAGCCGATTTACCACCGGGACAAAAACAGGCTACACCTTC,CASSRFTTGTKTGYTF
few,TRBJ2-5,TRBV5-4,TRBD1,TGTGCCAGCAGCTTGGTTGGTACAGGGGCTAAAAAGACCCAGTACTTC,CASSLVGTGAKKTQYF
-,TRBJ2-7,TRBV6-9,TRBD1,TGTGCCAGCATTCAGCCCGGGACAGCCTACGAGCAGTACTTC,CASIQPGTAYEQYF